These 27 T cell receptor beta chains were all obtained from the same sample, sequenced in a study of radiation and T cells in renal cell carcinoma. Assay: immunoSEQ multiplex PCR; the TCRdb copy retains only in-frame clones and omits some. This table has roughly 28,000 clones, about 85% appearing once. As for time point: blood 2 weeks post-SBRT. Regarding treatment: 15 Gy SBRT to primary tumor, nephrectomy 4 weeks later. The input for sequencing was blood, taken from a patient whose treatment included radiotherapy and nephrectomy. The receptor source for this set is a man aged 55 to 70 with renal cell carcinoma.

The chain links TRBV29-1 to TRBJ1-2, with D tentatively TRBD1 (6 bases). Germline V lookup: CDR1 SQVTM, CDR2 ANQGSEA. The CDR3 spans 13 residues. V was cut by 2 bases and J by 7 bases, with 14 bases left in between. The CDR3, as DNA: TGCAGCGTTGAACTTACAGGGCTGGGTGGCTACACCTTC. It translates to CSVELTGLGGYTF.

The rearrangement links TRBV6-1 to TRBJ1-2; D might be TRBD1 (5 bases). The V and J ends lost 5 bases and 4 bases respectively, with 11 bases between them. CDR3 length equals 13 residues. Germline loops: CDR1 MNHNS, CDR2 SASEGT. CDR3 in DNA: TGTGCCAGCAGTCAGGGTTGGGGCTATGGCTACACCTTC. This translates into CASSQGWGYGYTF.

V usage is TRBV30 and J usage is TRBJ2-7; a possible D gene is TRBD2 (5 bases). The germline V gene has CDR1 GTSNPN and CDR2 SVGIG (reference sequence). The CDR3 runs 13 residues. V was shortened by 3 bases and J by 3 bases, with 12 bases between the two germline ends. The CDR3 loop is CAWSFGRGYEQYF. CDR3 coding DNA: TGTGCCTGGAGCTTCGGACGGGGCTACGAGCAGTACTTC.

The chain recombines TRBV12-5 with TRBJ2-2; D is undetermined. The V gene's germline CDR1 is LGHNT and CDR2 FRNRAP. CDR3 length: 11 residues. V was shortened by 3 bases and J by 9 bases, with 5 bases between the two germline ends. This CDR3 is CASGFDRELFF. In DNA form, the CDR3 reads TGTGCTAGTGGTTTCGACAGGGAGCTGTTTTTT.

There are a few counts of this clone. The chain employs TRBV11-1 and TRBJ2-5; no firm D call. V lost 5 bases and J lost 4, with 11 bases in between. The germline V gene encodes CDR1 SGHAT and CDR2 FQDESV (reference sequence). The CDR3 is made up of 13 amino acids. CDR3 residues: CASSPDRGETQYF. CDR3 nucleotides: TGTGCCAGCAGCCCGGACCGCGGAGAGACCCAGTACTTC.

CDR3 protein: CASSPQREWTDTQYF. CDR3 bases: TGTGCCAGCTCACCTCAGCGGGAATGGACAGATACGCAGTATTTT. This chain connects TRBV18 to TRBJ2-3; TRBD2 matches 7 bases. The trim removed 3 bases at V and 3 bases at J, leaving 6 bases unmatched. Germline CDR1 KGHSH, CDR2 LQKENI. CDR3 length: 15 amino acids.

V and J are TRBV5-1 and TRBJ2-7, with a tentative D call TRBD2 (6 bases). The CDR3 is 15 amino acids. Germline CDR1 is SGHRS and CDR2 is YFSETQ. V gave up 3 bases and J gave up 1 base, with 14 bases separating them. The CDR3 sequence: CASSSGGADSYEQYF. The DNA for the CDR3 is TGCGCCAGCAGCTCAGGAGGGGCGGATTCCTACGAGCAGTACTTC.

J is TRBJ2-1 and V is TRBV5-1; D gene uncertain. The CDR3 is made up of 16 amino acids. Trimming took off 1 base at V and 3 bases at J, with 14 bases between the two ends. Germline lookup yields CDR1 SGHRS and CDR2 YFSETQ. CDR3: CASSLNPPGLYNEQFF. The CDR3, as DNA: TGCGCCAGCAGCTTGAACCCCCCCGGGCTCTACAATGAGCAGTTCTTC.

The chain links TRBV7-3 to TRBJ2-5; TRBD2 might be the D (5 bases). CDR1 SGHTA and CDR2 FQGTGA come from the germline V gene. Trimming cost V 5 bases and J 5 bases, with 12 bases left between them. CDR3 length: 13 amino acids. In DNA, the CDR3 is TGTGCCAGCAGCGAGGACCGAGGGGAGACCCAGTACTTC. It translates to CASSEDRGETQYF.

The chain joins TRBV2 to TRBJ2-7, with D hard to call. The germline V and J ends were trimmed by 4 bases and 5 bases, with 12 bases remaining between them. In germline, CDR1 is SNHLY, CDR2 FYNNEI. This CDR3 is built from 13 residues. This CDR3 is CASSVVRENEQYF. The CDR3 DNA follows: TGTGCCAGCAGTGTTGTTAGGGAAAACGAGCAGTACTTC.

The V gene is TRBV7-2, the J gene TRBJ2-7; 10 positions match TRBD1. From germline, CDR1 is SGHTA and CDR2 FQGNSA. J gave up 5 bases and V 6 bases, and 7 bases lay outside the gene matches. The CDR3 runs 14 residues. For the CDR3, the DNA is TGTGCCAGCAGAACCGGACAGGGGGAGGACGAGCAGTACTTC. It yields the protein CASRTGQGEDEQYF.

The rearrangement uses TRBV30 and TRBJ1-1; a weak D match, TRBD1 (6 bases). The germline V gene encodes CDR1 GTSNPN and CDR2 SVGIG (reference sequence). This CDR3 has 12 amino acids. V gave up 8 bases and J gave up 5 bases, with 15 bases separating them. CDR3 sequence (DNA): TGTGCCGTCGATCAGGGGTTGACTGAAGCTTTCTTT. Its protein is CAVDQGLTEAFF.

The chain joins TRBV19 to TRBJ1-6; 8 bases map to TRBD1. Per the germline V gene, CDR1 is LNHDA and CDR2 is SQIVND (reference sequence). The CDR3 has 13 amino acids. V shed 5 bases and J 7 bases; nucleotides not matched to a gene: 1. DNA of the CDR3: TGTGCCAGTAGTGACAGGGGAAATTCACCCCTCCACTTT. Encoded protein: CASSDRGNSPLHF. The entire variable domain, with the rest obtained from reference TRBV19 and TRBJ1-6, is as follows: DGGITQSPKYLFRKEGQNVTLSCEQNLNHDAMYWYRQDPGQGLRLIYYSQIVNDFQKGDIAEGYSVSREKKESFPLTVTSAQKNPTAFYLCASSDRGNSPLHFGNGTRLTVT.

The J gene is TRBJ2-1, the V gene TRBV11-2; perhaps TRBD2 as D (6 bases). The V and J ends lost 2 bases and 2 bases respectively, with 7 bases between them. This CDR3 region has 14 residues. Germline V CDR1 and CDR2: SGHAT, FQNNGV. CDR3 in amino acids: CASSLTSTYNEQFF. Written as DNA, the CDR3 is TGTGCCAGCAGCTTAACTAGCACCTACAATGAGCAGTTCTTC.

The rearrangement joins TRBV5-4 to TRBJ2-7; 11 bases are shared with TRBD2. The CDR3 is 16 residues long. The V gene's germline CDR1 is SGHNT and CDR2 YYREEE (reference sequence). J lost 3 bases, V lost 4 bases, and 9 bases had no gene match. CDR3 amino acids: CASSPGTSGFSYEQYF. The CDR3 bases are TGTGCCAGCAGCCCAGGGACTAGCGGTTTCAGCTACGAGCAGTACTTC.

The genes are TRBV30 and TRBJ1-1; 7 bases are a match to TRBD1. The V gene end was trimmed by 5 bases and the J gene end by 4 bases; junction bases not matched to a gene: 7. Per the germline V gene, CDR1 is GTSNPN and CDR2 is SVGIG (reference sequence). The CDR3 sequence is 13 residues long. CDR3 in amino acids: CAWEGGRRTEAFF. The CDR3 DNA is TGTGCCTGGGAAGGGGGCCGGCGCACTGAAGCTTTCTTT.

The rearrangement joins TRBV30 to TRBJ1-1; D unresolved. The CDR3 is made up of 13 amino acids. Germline V gene sequence: CDR1 GTSNPN, CDR2 SVGIG (reference sequence). V dropped 2 bases and J dropped 5 bases, with 12 bases sitting between them. CDR3 sequence reads: CAWSLGSGTEAFF. CDR3 DNA: TGTGCCTGGAGTTTAGGGTCAGGAACTGAAGCTTTCTTT.

This chain joins TRBV11-2 and TRBJ1-3; 7 bases map to TRBD1. Per the germline V gene, CDR1 is SGHAT and CDR2 is FQNNGV. After removal of 3 bases from V and 2 bases from J, the junction contained 1 base not matched to a gene. This CDR3 spans 14 amino acids. DNA of the CDR3: TGTGCCAGCAGCTTCCAGGGGGCTGGAAACACCATATATTTT. Translation: CASSFQGAGNTIYF.

CDR3 sequence (DNA): TGTGCCAGCAGTGAAGCTGGCTACACCTTC. Its translation: CASSEAGYTF. V gene TRBV2 combines with J gene TRBJ1-2; D is unclear. Trimming pared 0 bases from V and 7 bases from J, leaving 0 bases between. Germline-derived CDR1 and CDR2 are SNHLY and FYNNEI. The CDR3 sequence is 10 residues long.

A few counts support this clone. The chain has TRBV5-1 and TRBJ1-3, with a possible D match to TRBD1 (6 bases). Germline loops: CDR1 SGHRS, CDR2 YFSETQ. The CDR3 is 16 amino acids. Between the trimmed V and J ends, which lost 0 bases and 3 bases, there was a span of 13 bases. The CDR3 is CASSLDPGGVGNTIYF. CDR3 nucleotides: TGCGCCAGCAGCTTGGATCCCGGGGGCGTTGGAAACACCATATATTTT.

Within the sample, this clone is medium-sized. V is TRBV28 and J is TRBJ2-2; D remains unclear. Trimming left V 5 bases short and J 4 bases short, with 5 bases between. The CDR3 runs to 12 residues. The germline V gene encodes CDR1 MDHEN and CDR2 SYDVKM. CDR3: CASSPSTGELFF. CDR3 bases: TGTGCCAGCAGTCCGTCCACCGGGGAGCTGTTTTTT. The full variable domain, its missing parts supplied by reference TRBV28 and TRBJ2-2, is DVKVTQSSRYLVKRTGEKVFLECVQDMDHENMFWYRQDPGLGLRLIYFSYDVKMKEKGDIPEGYSVSREKKERFSLILESASTNQTSMYLCASSPSTGELFFGEGSRLTVL.

A word on this clone: A read error may account for a junction end that differs from germline. The rearrangement uses TRBV2 and TRBJ2-2, with 7 nucleotides matching TRBD1. CDR1 SNHLY and CDR2 FYNNEI come from the germline V gene. This CDR3 contains 13 residues. CDR3: CASSETGYRGRGF. The CDR3 nucleotides read TGTGCCAGCAGTGAAACAGGGTACAGGGGCCGGGGTTTT.

The CDR3 spells CASSQQYPATGELFF. CDR3 coding DNA: TGCGCCAGCAGCCAGCAGTACCCGGCCACCGGGGAGCTGTTTTTT. The chain combines TRBV4-1 with TRBJ2-2; D remains ambiguous. This CDR3 comprises 15 residues. The ends were cut back, 3 bases at V and 4 bases at J, with 12 bases in the middle. CDR1 is MGHRA and CDR2 is YSYEKL in the germline V gene.

The chain uses TRBV29-1 and TRBJ1-1; no definite D call. V dropped 7 bases and J dropped 4 bases, with 13 bases sitting between them. The V gene's germline CDR1 is SQVTM and CDR2 ANQGSEA. This CDR3 region has 12 residues. The CDR3 region is CSAMGLGTEAFF. The CDR3 DNA is TGCAGCGCCATGGGTTTGGGCACTGAAGCTTTCTTT.

The V call is TRBV5-8, the J call TRBJ1-1; D gene uncertain. The length of the CDR3 is 14 residues. The germline V gene has CDR1 SGHTS and CDR2 YDEGEE. V was shortened by 4 bases and J by 0 bases, with 10 bases between the two germline ends. CDR3 sequence reads: CASSRGDLNTEAFF. In DNA form, the CDR3 reads TGTGCCAGCAGCCGCGGGGATCTGAACACTGAAGCTTTCTTT.

The chain uses TRBV7-6 and TRBJ2-5; D gene ambiguous. Trimming took off 5 bases at V and 3 bases at J, with 13 bases between the two ends. CDR3 length equals 14 residues. Looked up from germline, CDR1 is SGHVS and CDR2 is FNYEAQ. CDR3: CASSQTPLKETQYF. The CDR3, as DNA: TGTGCCAGCAGCCAGACACCCCTAAAAGAGACCCAGTACTTC.

The V and J genes are TRBV30 and TRBJ2-1; D gene ambiguous. Deletions cut 2 bases from V and 8 bases from J, with 10 bases between. Germline CDR1 reads GTSNPN; CDR2 reads SVGIG (reference sequence). There are 12 residues in the CDR3. In DNA form, the CDR3 reads TGTGCCTGGAGTACCCTTGGCTATGAGCAGTTCTTC. Its translation: CAWSTLGYEQFF. Full variable domain (remainder filled in from reference TRBV30 and TRBJ2-1): SQTIHQWPATLVQPVGSPLSLECTVEGTSNPNLYWYRQAAGRGLQLLFYSVGIGQISSEVPQNLSASRPQDRQFILSSKKLLLSDSGFYLCAWSTLGYEQFFGPGTRLTVL.